The rows below give T cell receptor beta chains drawn from one sample of a study of T cell changes during pregnancy in multiple sclerosis. Clones were sequenced by immunoSEQ multiplex PCR, and TCRdb holds only the in-frame ones, with some missing. Among about 86,000 clones listed, 91% were seen once. The source was peripheral blood, collected in the first trimester of pregnancy. Receptors were obtained from a female donor in good health, enrolled as a control in a pregnancy study. Both conserved end residues are part of each CDR3. Each record gives: V gene, clone size, D gene, J gene, CDR3 protein, CDR3 DNA. The D gene is left open where the match is weak. For some rows the clone size is stated as once, few or many, or as a class when expanded; others skip it.

v_gene: TRBV4-1
abundance: .
d_gene: .
j_gene: TRBJ1-3
CDR3aa: CASSQVRGNTIYF
CDR3nt: TGCGCCAGCAGCCAAGTGAGGGGAAACACCATATATTTT

v_gene: TRBV11-3
abundance: .
d_gene: .
j_gene: TRBJ2-1
CDR3aa: CASSLAGGLAHNEQFF
CDR3nt: TGTGCCAGCAGCTTAGCCGGGGGGCTGGCGCACAATGAGCAGTTCTTC

v_gene: TRBV19
abundance: .
d_gene: TRBD2
j_gene: TRBJ2-2
CDR3aa: CASSRRTSDTGELFF
CDR3nt: TGTGCCAGTAGTCGCCGGACTAGCGACACCGGGGAGCTGTTTTTT

v_gene: TRBV5-1
abundance: .
d_gene: TRBD2
j_gene: TRBJ2-2
CDR3aa: CASSYGLAGGRTGELFF
CDR3nt: TGCGCCAGCAGCTACGGACTAGCGGGGGGGCGGACCGGGGAGCTGTTTTTT

v_gene: TRBV27
abundance: once
d_gene: .
j_gene: TRBJ2-2
CDR3aa: CASSPPTGTELFF
CDR3nt: TGTGCCAGCAGTCCCCCAACAGGGACGGAGCTGTTTTTT

v_gene: TRBV28
abundance: .
d_gene: TRBD1
j_gene: TRBJ2-7
CDR3aa: CASNPWTGRINEQYF
CDR3nt: TGTGCCAGCAACCCTTGGACAGGGCGGATCAACGAGCAGTACTTC

v_gene: TRBV5-1
abundance: .
d_gene: TRBD1
j_gene: TRBJ1-4
CDR3aa: CASSLRGGQGEKLFF
CDR3nt: TGCGCCAGCAGCTTGAGGGGGGGACAGGGTGAAAAACTGTTTTTT

v_gene: TRBV4-2
abundance: once
d_gene: TRBD1
j_gene: TRBJ2-2
CDR3aa: CASSQSGTGTYTGELFF
CDR3nt: TGTGCCAGCAGCCAATCCGGGACAGGGACGTACACCGGGGAGCTGTTTTTT

v_gene: TRBV4-3
abundance: .
d_gene: TRBD2
j_gene: TRBJ2-3
CDR3aa: CASSQVAGGRTDTQYF
CDR3nt: TGCGCCAGCAGCCAAGTGGCGGGGGGTCGCACAGATACGCAGTATTTT

v_gene: TRBV7-9
abundance: .
d_gene: TRBD2
j_gene: TRBJ2-3
CDR3aa: CASSLAVAGGTDTQYF
CDR3nt: TGTGCCAGCAGCTTAGCCGTAGCGGGGGGGACAGATACGCAGTATTTT

v_gene: TRBV15
abundance: .
d_gene: TRBD2
j_gene: TRBJ2-3
CDR3aa: CATSRDQRGGWDTQYF
CDR3nt: TGTGCCACCAGCAGAGATCAGCGGGGGGGTTGGGATACGCAGTATTTT

v_gene: TRBV7-9
abundance: .
d_gene: TRBD1
j_gene: TRBJ1-5
CDR3aa: CASSTTGGSNQPQHF
CDR3nt: TGTGCCAGCAGCACGACAGGGGGGAGCAATCAGCCCCAGCATTTT

v_gene: TRBV4-1
abundance: once
d_gene: .
j_gene: TRBJ2-7
CDR3aa: CASSQATSYEQYF
CDR3nt: TGCGCCAGCAGCCAAGCTACCTCCTACGAGCAGTACTTC

v_gene: TRBV7-6
abundance: .
d_gene: .
j_gene: TRBJ2-7
CDR3aa: CASSSYSLSSYEQYF
CDR3nt: TGTGCCAGCAGCTCCTACAGTTTAAGCTCCTACGAGCAGTACTTC

v_gene: TRBV11-2
abundance: .
d_gene: .
j_gene: TRBJ1-1
CDR3aa: CASSLDMNTEAFF
CDR3nt: TGTGCCAGCAGCTTAGATATGAACACTGAAGCTTTCTTT

v_gene: TRBV19
abundance: .
d_gene: .
j_gene: TRBJ1-5
CDR3aa: CASTSTGRDQPQHF
CDR3nt: TGTGCCAGTACCTCCACAGGGAGGGATCAGCCCCAGCATTTT